This is a list of T cell receptor beta chains from one sample in a study of early T cells in non-severe SARS-CoV-2 infection. In TCRdb, the 5' RACE reads were re-called with MiXCR into one record per CDR3 protein. The sample has tens of thousands of distinct CDR3 sequences, 9.5% to 15% seen once. The sample comprised whole blood. These receptors all stem from an adult who was a healthcare worker with PCR-confirmed SARS-CoV-2 infection or an uninfected control (not recorded which). Each CDR3 is given with its conserved first and last residue. Fields, in order: V gene, D gene, J gene, clone size, CDR3 protein, CDR3 DNA. D genes are given only for firm matches. Rows may omit the clone size; those that give it use once, few, many or a size class.

v_call: TRBV28; d_call: NA; j_call: TRBJ1-4; clone_size: NA; cdr3_aa: CASRRQVNEKLFF; cdr3_nt: TGTGCCAGCAGACGACAGGTTAATGAAAAACTGTTTTTT
v_call: TRBV28; d_call: NA; j_call: TRBJ1-6; clone_size: NA; cdr3_aa: CASSPQGIRSPLHF; cdr3_nt: TGTGCCAGCAGCCCTCAAGGGATACGGTCACCCCTCCACTTT
v_call: TRBV7-9; d_call: NA; j_call: TRBJ1-5; clone_size: NA; cdr3_aa: CASSPLVGQGGNQPQHF; cdr3_nt: TGTGCCAGCAGCCCCCTTGTGGGGCAGGGTGGCAATCAGCCCCAGCATTTT
v_call: TRBV28; d_call: TRBD1; j_call: TRBJ2-5; clone_size: many; cdr3_aa: CASSPNPGQGALETQYF; cdr3_nt: TGTGCCAGCAGTCCTAATCCGGGACAGGGGGCTTTGGAGACCCAGTACTTC
v_call: TRBV10-3; d_call: TRBD1; j_call: TRBJ2-3; clone_size: many; cdr3_aa: CAISELQGAGDTQYF; cdr3_nt: TGTGCCATCAGTGAGCTACAGGGGGCCGGAGATACGCAGTATTTT
v_call: TRBV19; d_call: NA; j_call: TRBJ2-1; clone_size: few; cdr3_aa: CASNDGYNEQFF; cdr3_nt: TGTGCCAGTAATGACGGTTACAATGAGCAGTTCTTC
v_call: TRBV28; d_call: NA; j_call: TRBJ1-5; clone_size: many; cdr3_aa: CASIPERGANQPQHF; cdr3_nt: TGTGCCAGCATCCCTGAGCGGGGTGCAAATCAGCCCCAGCATTTT
v_call: TRBV27; d_call: TRBD2; j_call: TRBJ2-7; clone_size: many; cdr3_aa: CASRSIGTSGRYEQYF; cdr3_nt: TGTGCCAGCCGCTCTATCGGGACTAGCGGTAGGTACGAGCAGTACTTC
v_call: TRBV5-4; d_call: NA; j_call: TRBJ2-3; clone_size: NA; cdr3_aa: CASSLSLGRTDTQYF; cdr3_nt: TGTGCCAGCAGCTTGAGTTTAGGTAGGACAGATACGCAGTATTTT
v_call: TRBV28; d_call: TRBD2; j_call: TRBJ2-5; clone_size: few; cdr3_aa: CASRPGLAGLLETQYF; cdr3_nt: TGTGCCAGCAGACCTGGACTAGCGGGATTACTGGAGACCCAGTACTTC
v_call: TRBV6-2/TRBV6-3; d_call: TRBD1; j_call: TRBJ1-1; clone_size: NA; cdr3_aa: CASSDRGGVSEAFF; cdr3_nt: TGTGCCAGCAGTGACAGGGGAGGCGTCTCTGAAGCTTTCTTT
v_call: TRBV20-1; d_call: NA; j_call: TRBJ2-7; clone_size: many; cdr3_aa: CSAWPVESYEQYF; cdr3_nt: TGCAGTGCTTGGCCGGTTGAATCCTACGAGCAGTACTTC
v_call: TRBV3-1; d_call: NA; j_call: TRBJ2-7; clone_size: few; cdr3_aa: CASSPRPATYEQYF; cdr3_nt: TGTGCCAGCAGCCCGAGACCAGCGACCTACGAGCAGTACTTC
v_call: TRBV2; d_call: NA; j_call: TRBJ2-2; clone_size: few; cdr3_aa: CASSGGFTGELFF; cdr3_nt: TGTGCCAGCAGTGGGGGATTTACCGGGGAGCTGTTTTTT
v_call: TRBV28; d_call: NA; j_call: TRBJ1-5; clone_size: many; cdr3_aa: CASSLVQPQHF; cdr3_nt: TGTGCCAGCAGTTTAGTTCAGCCCCAGCATTTT
v_call: TRBV4-1; d_call: NA; j_call: TRBJ1-2; clone_size: NA; cdr3_aa: CASSPSTGGAMTNYGYTF; cdr3_nt: TGCGCCAGCAGCCCCTCGACCGGGGGCGCAATGACTAACTATGGCTACACCTTC
v_call: TRBV7-9; d_call: NA; j_call: TRBJ1-2; clone_size: NA; cdr3_aa: CASSLAAGGDGYTF; cdr3_nt: TGTGCCAGCAGCTTAGCAGCCGGGGGCGACGGCTACACCTTC
v_call: TRBV4-1; d_call: TRBD1; j_call: TRBJ2-2; clone_size: NA; cdr3_aa: CASSLHRGQGNTGELFF; cdr3_nt: TGCGCCAGCAGCCTCCATAGGGGACAGGGGAACACCGGGGAGCTGTTTTTT
v_call: TRBV6-5; d_call: TRBD2; j_call: TRBJ2-3; clone_size: many; cdr3_aa: CASRPGVAGSKDTQYF; cdr3_nt: TGTGCCAGCAGGCCCGGGGTAGCGGGATCAAAAGATACGCAGTATTTT
v_call: TRBV6-5; d_call: TRBD2; j_call: TRBJ2-2; clone_size: few; cdr3_aa: CASRPGLAFTGELFF; cdr3_nt: TGTGCCAGCCGACCGGGACTAGCGTTTACCGGGGAGCTGTTTTTT
v_call: TRBV7-7; d_call: TRBD1; j_call: TRBJ2-5; clone_size: few; cdr3_aa: CASSLAGQGLETQYF; cdr3_nt: TGTGCCAGCAGCTTAGCGGGACAGGGGCTGGAGACCCAGTACTTC
v_call: TRBV29-1; d_call: TRBD1; j_call: TRBJ1-4; clone_size: few; cdr3_aa: CSVRTGENEKLFF; cdr3_nt: TGCAGCGTACGGACAGGGGAAAATGAAAAACTGTTTTTT
v_call: TRBV7-6; d_call: NA; j_call: TRBJ1-1; clone_size: many; cdr3_aa: CASSLYGPGAVTEAFF; cdr3_nt: TGTGCCAGCAGCTTATACGGTCCGGGGGCGGTAACTGAAGCTTTCTTT
v_call: TRBV9; d_call: NA; j_call: TRBJ2-6; clone_size: NA; cdr3_aa: CASSGRGYLFGANVLTF; cdr3_nt: TGTGCCAGCAGCGGTAGGGGATACTTATTCGGGGCCAACGTCCTGACTTTC
v_call: TRBV7-2; d_call: TRBD2; j_call: TRBJ2-1; clone_size: many; cdr3_aa: CASSLLAGYNEQFF; cdr3_nt: TGTGCCAGCAGCCTGCTAGCGGGCTACAATGAGCAGTTCTTC
v_call: TRBV7-8; d_call: NA; j_call: TRBJ1-5; clone_size: many; cdr3_aa: CASSFGAGADQPQHF; cdr3_nt: TGTGCCAGCAGCTTCGGCGCAGGGGCGGATCAGCCCCAGCATTTT
v_call: TRBV7-2; d_call: NA; j_call: TRBJ2-5; clone_size: many; cdr3_aa: CASSSAVGEETQYF; cdr3_nt: TGTGCCAGCAGCTCCGCGGTGGGGGAAGAGACCCAGTACTTC